The entry below describes one T cell receptor (beta chain). Its antigen is not identified. The CDR3 length is 12 residues. Unmatched junction bases numbered 2, after V lost 8 bases and J lost 3 bases. CDR1 and CDR2 from the germline V gene are WSHSY and SAAADI. The source of the sample is a study of T cell repertoires in ileal Crohn's disease. Sequencing was performed with immunoSEQ multiplex PCR; in TCRdb, only in-frame clones are kept and a portion is missing. Seen here are some 10,000 clones, more than 65% observed once, and the top ten hold approximately 4.3%. Notes on the study in general: Compared with CD4 T cells, sorted CD8 cells carried more expanded clones. Clonal expansions were more frequent in active smokers than non-smokers at surgery.

The V call is TRBV10-2, the J call TRBJ1-2; 8 bases map to TRBD1. Sequenced input: ileal tissue. The clonotype originates from an adult with Crohn's disease. The CDR3 spells CASQGAYYGYTF. The CDR3 coding sequence is TGCGCCAGCCAGGGGGCATACTATGGCTACACCTTC.